This T cell receptor beta chain was sequenced in a study of T cell repertoires in aging, cancer and after chemotherapy. From germline, CDR1 is KGHDR and CDR2 SFDVKD. Trimming at V came to 3 bases and at J to 1 base, leaving 7 bases not matched to a gene. This CDR3 contains 16 residues. Amplification of TCR beta used genomic DNA extracted from peripheral blood. A mixed TRB-A/B primer pool amplified rearranged TRB by multiplex touch-down PCR. TCRdb used MiXCR to reprocess the multiplex PCR reads, holding one entry per CDR3 protein. The repertoire includes some 5,000 distinct CDR3 sequences, around a third of them detected once, and under 20% sits in the top ten.

This TCR came from a human donor with a blood cancer. The donor label of this sample is uncertain. Sequencing was performed on blood. The rearrangement uses TRBV24-1 and TRBJ2-5; TRBD2 matches 7 bases. The CDR3 region has the DNA TGTGCCACCAGTGATGTCCGAGCGGGGACCCAAGAGACCCAGTACTTC. This encodes CATSDVRAGTQETQYF.